This is a list of T cell receptor beta chains from one sample in a study of beta chain features in type 1 diabetes. Assay used: immunoSEQ multiplex PCR; TCRdb lists only in-frame clones, some missing. The profile shows around 710,000 clones, 9.5% to 15% of them singletons. What was sequenced was naive CD4+ T cells from blood. These receptors were taken from a man aged 30 to 45 with type 1 diabetes. The CDR3 runs from the conserved cysteine through the conserved F or W. D genes are given only for firm matches. Some rows mark clone size as missing; the rest say once, few, many or name a class of expanded clone.

clone size: few
J gene: TRBJ2-4
D gene: NA
V gene: TRBV7-2
CDR3 protein: CASSPDFVAKNIQYF
CDR3 DNA: TGTGCCAGCAGCCCGGACTTTGTAGCCAAAAACATTCAGTACTTC

clone size: NA
J gene: TRBJ2-7
D gene: NA
V gene: TRBV10-3
CDR3 protein: CAIGRGQDEQYF
CDR3 DNA: TGTGCTATCGGGCGGGGCCAAGACGAGCAGTACTTC

clone size: NA
J gene: TRBJ1-4
D gene: NA
V gene: TRBV29-1
CDR3 protein: CSVEDSYSGTNEKLFF
CDR3 DNA: TGCAGCGTTGAAGATTCGTACTCGGGGACTAATGAAAAACTGTTTTTT

clone size: NA
J gene: TRBJ1-1
D gene: TRBD1
V gene: TRBV4-2
CDR3 protein: CASSQVRTGGTEAFF
CDR3 DNA: TGTGCCAGCAGCCAAGTACGGACAGGGGGTACTGAAGCTTTCTTT

clone size: few
J gene: TRBJ2-5
D gene: TRBD1
V gene: TRBV18
CDR3 protein: CASSPAGTGVFHQETQYF
CDR3 DNA: TGTGCCAGCTCACCAGCCGGGACAGGGGTTTTCCACCAAGAGACCCAGTACTTC

clone size: NA
J gene: TRBJ1-5
D gene: TRBD1
V gene: TRBV30
CDR3 protein: CAIGQGDQPQHF
CDR3 DNA: TGTGCCATAGGACAGGGTGATCAGCCCCAGCATTTT

clone size: NA
J gene: TRBJ2-1
D gene: NA
V gene: TRBV4-2
CDR3 protein: CASSHPGNEQFF
CDR3 DNA: TGTGCCAGCAGCCACCCTGGGAATGAGCAGTTCTTC

clone size: NA
J gene: TRBJ1-2
D gene: NA
V gene: TRBV6-5
CDR3 protein: CASSYSAPLNYGYTF
CDR3 DNA: TGTGCCAGCAGTTACTCTGCACCCTTAAACTATGGCTACACCTTC

clone size: few
J gene: TRBJ1-6
D gene: NA
V gene: TRBV7-8
CDR3 protein: CASTSLGDWDSPLHF
CDR3 DNA: TGTGCCAGCACCTCCCTAGGGGATTGGGATTCACCCCTCCACTTT

clone size: few
J gene: TRBJ1-4
D gene: NA
V gene: TRBV28
CDR3 protein: CASSLKGANEKLFF
CDR3 DNA: TGTGCCAGCAGTTTGAAGGGGGCTAATGAAAAACTGTTTTTT

clone size: few
J gene: TRBJ1-3
D gene: TRBD1
V gene: TRBV10-3
CDR3 protein: CAISEGGAVGNTIYF
CDR3 DNA: TGTGCCATCAGTGAAGGGGGCGCCGTTGGAAACACCATATATTTT

clone size: few
J gene: TRBJ2-1
D gene: NA
V gene: TRBV5-4
CDR3 protein: CASSTPGRDINNEQFF
CDR3 DNA: TGTGCCAGCAGTACGCCAGGGCGGGACATTAACAATGAGCAGTTCTTC

clone size: NA
J gene: TRBJ1-3
D gene: NA
V gene: TRBV5-6
CDR3 protein: CASSLTTADTIYF
CDR3 DNA: TGTGCCAGCAGCTTAACTACCGCGGACACCATATATTTT

clone size: NA
J gene: TRBJ1-5
D gene: NA
V gene: TRBV2
CDR3 protein: CASPKLRAQPQHF
CDR3 DNA: TGTGCCAGCCCTAAATTACGTGCTCAGCCCCAGCATTTT

clone size: NA
J gene: TRBJ2-7
D gene: TRBD1
V gene: TRBV14
CDR3 protein: CASSLGQGRSYEQYF
CDR3 DNA: TGTGCCAGCAGCTTGGGACAGGGGAGATCCTACGAGCAGTACTTC

clone size: NA
J gene: TRBJ1-2
D gene: NA
V gene: TRBV7-9
CDR3 protein: CASSLESESSGYTF
CDR3 DNA: TGTGCCAGCAGCTTAGAGTCGGAAAGTAGTGGCTACACCTTC

clone size: few
J gene: TRBJ2-3
D gene: NA
V gene: TRBV4-2
CDR3 protein: CASSQDPQSTDTQYF
CDR3 DNA: TGTGCCAGCAGCCAAGATCCGCAAAGCACGGATACGCAGTATTTT

clone size: NA
J gene: TRBJ1-1
D gene: NA
V gene: TRBV7-8
CDR3 protein: CASSSAGAMNTEAFF
CDR3 DNA: TGTGCCAGCAGCTCCGCGGGGGCCATGAACACTGAAGCTTTCTTT

clone size: NA
J gene: TRBJ1-6
D gene: NA
V gene: TRBV9
CDR3 protein: CASSVLADSSPLHF
CDR3 DNA: TGTGCCAGCAGCGTTTTAGCAGATAGTTCACCCCTCCACTTT

clone size: NA
J gene: TRBJ2-1
D gene: TRBD1
V gene: TRBV18
CDR3 protein: CASSSIPGQGRIEQFF
CDR3 DNA: TGTGCCAGCTCATCGATACCGGGACAGGGGAGGATTGAGCAGTTCTTC

clone size: few
J gene: TRBJ1-4
D gene: TRBD1
V gene: TRBV28
CDR3 protein: CASSLGQAGEKLFF
CDR3 DNA: TGTGCCAGCAGTTTAGGACAGGCGGGAGAAAAACTGTTTTTT

clone size: NA
J gene: TRBJ2-5
D gene: NA
V gene: TRBV29-1
CDR3 protein: CSALAETQYF
CDR3 DNA: TGCAGCGCCCTCGCAGAGACCCAGTACTTC